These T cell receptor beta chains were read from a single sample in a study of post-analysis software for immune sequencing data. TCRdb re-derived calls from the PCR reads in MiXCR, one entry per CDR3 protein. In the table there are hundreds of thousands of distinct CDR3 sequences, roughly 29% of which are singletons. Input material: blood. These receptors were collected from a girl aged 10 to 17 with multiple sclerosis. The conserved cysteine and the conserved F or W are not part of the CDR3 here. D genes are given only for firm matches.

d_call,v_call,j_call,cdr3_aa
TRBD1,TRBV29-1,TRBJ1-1,SVTQQGKGTEAF
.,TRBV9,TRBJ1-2,ASSVAEGSYT
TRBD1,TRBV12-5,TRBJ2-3,ASGLGDRVADTQY
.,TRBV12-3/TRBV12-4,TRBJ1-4,ASSPHDEKLF
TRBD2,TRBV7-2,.,ASSSTSGSMYEQY
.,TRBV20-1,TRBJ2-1,SAKQVYSYNEQF
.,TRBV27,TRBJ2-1,ASSPSANYNEQF
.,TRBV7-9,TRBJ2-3,ASSLVLEADTQY
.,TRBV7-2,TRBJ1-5,ASSLGAAAPQH
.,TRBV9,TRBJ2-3,ASSKQGQGTQY
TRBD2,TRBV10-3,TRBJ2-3,ATLAAGDTDTQY
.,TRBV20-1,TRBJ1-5,SASRRDHSNQPQH
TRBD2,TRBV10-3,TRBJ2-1,AISGGSGRAAIEQF
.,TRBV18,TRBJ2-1,ASSPGREQF
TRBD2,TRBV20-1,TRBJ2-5,NARTSGGYQETQY
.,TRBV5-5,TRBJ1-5,ASRSEGVNQPQH
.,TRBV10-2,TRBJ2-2,ASSESRQHTRELF
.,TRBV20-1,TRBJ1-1,SARSPGTGNTEAF
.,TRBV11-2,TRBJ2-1,ASSLGRWQEQF
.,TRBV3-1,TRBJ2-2,ASTSHRDTNTGELF
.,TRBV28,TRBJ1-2,ASSFNGANYGYT
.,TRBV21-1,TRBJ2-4,ASSKGSPRRAKNIQY
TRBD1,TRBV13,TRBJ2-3,ASSLGGRGPLRKDTQY
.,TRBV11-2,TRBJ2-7,ASRPKEGSSYEQY
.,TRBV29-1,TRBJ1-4,SVGSLGNGF
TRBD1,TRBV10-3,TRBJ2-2,AIREGAVHTGELF
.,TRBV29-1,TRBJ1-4,SVRSGPGFGKLF